This entry describes one T cell receptor beta chain. This sample was included in a study of blood T cell repertoires in COVID-19. Trimming removed 0 bases from V and 2 bases from J, with 14 bases in between. Germline V gives CDR1 LNHNV, CDR2 YYDKDF (reference sequence). This CDR3 contains 17 residues. Method: immunoSEQ multiplex PCR; TCRdb's copy keeps in-frame clones and lacks some. Among nearly 60,000 clones, around 91% were seen once, and the ten largest hold 13%. This chain links TRBV15 with TRBJ1-3; no clear D. This clonotype was sampled from a man aged 60-69 years with active COVID-19. Sequenced material: peripheral blood. CDR3 in DNA: TGTGCCACCAGCAGAGAAAGGCGGGCGAAGGCTGGAAACACCATATATTTT. Protein: CATSRERRAKAGNTIYF.